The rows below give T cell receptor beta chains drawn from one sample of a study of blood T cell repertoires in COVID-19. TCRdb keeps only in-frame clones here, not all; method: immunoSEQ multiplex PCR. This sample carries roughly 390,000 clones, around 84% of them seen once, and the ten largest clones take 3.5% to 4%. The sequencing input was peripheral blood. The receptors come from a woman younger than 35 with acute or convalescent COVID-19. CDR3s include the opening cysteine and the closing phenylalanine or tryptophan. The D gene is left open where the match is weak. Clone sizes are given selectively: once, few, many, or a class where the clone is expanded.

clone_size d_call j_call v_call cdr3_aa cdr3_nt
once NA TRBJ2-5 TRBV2 CASSEGGWETQYF TGTGCCAGCAGTGAGGGGGGTTGGGAGACCCAGTACTTC
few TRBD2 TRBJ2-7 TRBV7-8 CASSLSGGGSYEQYF TGTGCCAGCAGCTTGAGCGGGGGAGGATCCTACGAGCAGTACTTC
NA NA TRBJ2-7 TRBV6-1 CASSDPRRARGYEQYF TGTGCCAGCAGTGACCCACGTAGGGCCCGGGGCTACGAGCAGTACTTC
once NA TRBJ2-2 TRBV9 CASSAQGGVTGELFF TGTGCCAGCAGCGCCCAGGGCGGAGTCACCGGGGAGCTGTTTTTT
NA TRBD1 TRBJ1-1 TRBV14 CASSQEQGVKAFF TGTGCCAGCAGCCAAGAACAGGGGGTTAAAGCTTTCTTT
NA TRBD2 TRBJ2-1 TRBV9 CASSVSGGALNEQFF TGTGCCAGCAGCGTTAGCGGGGGGGCCCTAAATGAGCAGTTCTTC
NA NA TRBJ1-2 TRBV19 CASTLGEDVYYGYTF TGTGCCAGTACCCTGGGAGAGGATGTCTACTATGGCTACACCTTC
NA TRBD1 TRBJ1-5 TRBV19 CASFAGTGYQPQHF TGTGCCAGTTTCGCCGGGACAGGGTACCAGCCCCAGCATTTT
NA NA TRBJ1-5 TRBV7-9 CASSPGQNRDQPQHF TGTGCCAGCAGCCCAGGACAGAATCGGGATCAGCCCCAGCATTTT
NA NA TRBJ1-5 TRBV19 CASIGGGIGNQPQHF TGTGCCAGTATTGGGGGAGGGATCGGCAATCAGCCCCAGCATTTT
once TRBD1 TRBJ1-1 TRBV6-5 CASRKNRDRGTEAFF TGTGCCAGCAGGAAGAACCGGGACAGGGGAACTGAAGCTTTCTTT
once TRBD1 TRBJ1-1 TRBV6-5 CASSYTPDRALAEAFF TGTGCCAGCAGTTACACGCCAGACAGGGCGTTGGCTGAAGCTTTCTTT